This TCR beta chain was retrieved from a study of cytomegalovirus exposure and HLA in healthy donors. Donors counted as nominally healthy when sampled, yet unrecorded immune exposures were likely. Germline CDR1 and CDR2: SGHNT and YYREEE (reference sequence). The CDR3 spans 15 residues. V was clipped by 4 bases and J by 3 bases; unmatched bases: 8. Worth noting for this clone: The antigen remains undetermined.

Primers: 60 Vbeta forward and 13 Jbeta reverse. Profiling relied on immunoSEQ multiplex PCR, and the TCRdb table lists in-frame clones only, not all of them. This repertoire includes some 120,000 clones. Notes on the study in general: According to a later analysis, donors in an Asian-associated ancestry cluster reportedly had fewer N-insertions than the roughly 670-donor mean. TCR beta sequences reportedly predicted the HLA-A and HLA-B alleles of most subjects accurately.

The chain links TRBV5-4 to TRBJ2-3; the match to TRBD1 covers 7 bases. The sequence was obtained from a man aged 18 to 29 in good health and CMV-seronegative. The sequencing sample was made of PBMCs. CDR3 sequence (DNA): TGTGCCAGCAGCCTGACAGGGTTGGCGACAGATACGCAGTATTTT. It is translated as CASSLTGLATDTQYF.